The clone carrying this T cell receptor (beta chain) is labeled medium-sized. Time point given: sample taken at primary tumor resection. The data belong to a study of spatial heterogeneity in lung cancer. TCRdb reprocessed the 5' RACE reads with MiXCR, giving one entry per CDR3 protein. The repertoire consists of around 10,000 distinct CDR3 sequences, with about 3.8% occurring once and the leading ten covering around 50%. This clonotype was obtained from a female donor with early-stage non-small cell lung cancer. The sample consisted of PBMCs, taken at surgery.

The CDR3 DNA sequence: TGCGCCAGCAGCCAAGAGTTGCAGGGGATGTATGGCTACACCTTC. Amino acid sequence: CASSQELQGMYGYTF. The J gene is TRBJ1-2, the V gene TRBV4-3; possible D gene TRBD1, 6 bases. The CDR3 is 15 residues long. V lost 0 bases and J 5 bases, leaving 13 bases between the germline ends. Germline CDR1 and CDR2: LGHNA and YSLEER.